The rows below give T cell receptor beta chains drawn from one sample of a study of blood T cell repertoires in COVID-19. The data were produced by immunoSEQ multiplex PCR, yet TCRdb's version contains in-frame clones alone and is incomplete. The sample lists approximately 390,000 clones, 87% occurring once. The sample taken for sequencing was peripheral blood. The receptors derive from a woman aged 55-70 years with COVID-19, enrolled during active disease. Both conserved end residues are trimmed from each CDR3. A D gene is named only where the DNA matches it firmly. Size values are once, few and many counts, or a class for expanded clones, and some rows have none.

abundance,v_gene,d_gene,j_gene,CDR3aa
NA,TRBV5-8,NA,TRBJ1-2,ASSPLLRAGGYT
NA,TRBV2,TRBD2,TRBJ2-3,ASSEEPAGGTLLTDTQY
NA,TRBV6-4,TRBD1,TRBJ2-3,ASRRTDREDTQY
few,TRBV28,NA,TRBJ1-5,ASSFPLGLDSNQPQH
NA,TRBV5-1,NA,TRBJ2-5,ASSLSGVAETQY
NA,TRBV7-3,NA,TRBJ1-1,ASSLTFGGETEAF
NA,TRBV2,NA,TRBJ1-1,AEKLGHLNTEAF
NA,TRBV30,TRBD1,TRBJ1-1,AWSVPTGGWGAF
NA,TRBV3-1/TRBV3-2,NA,TRBJ2-2,ASSQGGLSNTGELF
NA,TRBV3-1/TRBV3-2,TRBD1,TRBJ2-3,ASSPRDRGWDTQY
NA,TRBV7-2,NA,TRBJ2-5,ASSRGTGGKKTQY
once,TRBV19,TRBD1,TRBJ1-5,ASSIIGDRGDNQPQH
NA,TRBV9,TRBD2,TRBJ2-3,ASSVGSGDPSDTQY
NA,TRBV6-6,TRBD2,TRBJ2-3,ASSPNIAGFTDTQY
NA,TRBV6-5,TRBD1,TRBJ1-4,ASSIRGQGAEKLF
once,TRBV18,TRBD1,TRBJ1-5,ASSPYRQGHYQPQH
NA,TRBV5-6,TRBD2,TRBJ2-7,ASSWVEAGGND
NA,TRBV6-6,NA,TRBJ1-2,ASSAGNYGYT
NA,TRBV7-7,TRBD2,TRBJ2-5,ASSLAGTSGGTQY
NA,TRBV7-9,TRBD1,TRBJ2-7,ASSWGQTVGQY
NA,TRBV11-3,NA,TRBJ2-3,ASSLGHDTDTQY
NA,TRBV5-1,NA,TRBJ2-2,ASSAITSGELF
NA,TRBV3-1/TRBV3-2,NA,TRBJ2-3,ASSQLGGEGTQY
NA,TRBV11-2,NA,TRBJ1-3,ASSLGGARSGNTIY
NA,TRBV5-1,TRBD1,TRBJ2-2,ASSPQGAGELF
NA,TRBV6-5,TRBD1,TRBJ2-2,ASKPGTANTGELF
once,TRBV6-1,TRBD1,TRBJ1-2,ASSEDRGNYGYT
NA,TRBV5-4,NA,TRBJ2-1,ASRGGSYNEQF
NA,TRBV7-9,TRBD1,TRBJ2-7,ASSYGGQGPYEQY
NA,TRBV5-1,NA,TRBJ1-1,ASSLVEGTTEAF
NA,TRBV12-3/TRBV12-4,NA,TRBJ1-2,ASSFGLGGYT
once,TRBV27,TRBD1,TRBJ1-5,ASSRRQGANSNQPQH